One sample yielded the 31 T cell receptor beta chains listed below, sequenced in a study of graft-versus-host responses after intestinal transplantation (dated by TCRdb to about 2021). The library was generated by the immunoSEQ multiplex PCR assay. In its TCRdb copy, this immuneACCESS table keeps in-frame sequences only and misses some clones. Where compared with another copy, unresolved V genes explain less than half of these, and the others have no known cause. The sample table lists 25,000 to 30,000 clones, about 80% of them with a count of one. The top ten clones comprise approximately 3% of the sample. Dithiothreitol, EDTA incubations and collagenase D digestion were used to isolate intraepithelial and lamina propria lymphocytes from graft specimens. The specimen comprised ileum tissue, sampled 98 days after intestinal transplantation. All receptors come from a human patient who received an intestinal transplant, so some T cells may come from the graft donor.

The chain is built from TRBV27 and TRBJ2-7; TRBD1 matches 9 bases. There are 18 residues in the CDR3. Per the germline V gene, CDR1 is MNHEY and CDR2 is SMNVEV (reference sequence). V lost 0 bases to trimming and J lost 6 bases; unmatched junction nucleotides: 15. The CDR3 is CASSLSGQGSRSFGEQYF. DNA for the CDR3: TGTGCCAGCAGTTTATCGGGACAGGGATCAAGGAGCTTCGGCGAGCAGTACTTC.

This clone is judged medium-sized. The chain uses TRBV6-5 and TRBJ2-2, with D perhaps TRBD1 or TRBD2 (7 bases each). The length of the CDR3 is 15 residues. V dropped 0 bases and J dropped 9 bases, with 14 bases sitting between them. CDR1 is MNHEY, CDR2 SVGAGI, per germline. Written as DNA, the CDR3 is TGTGCCAGCAGTTACTCGGGAGGGGGCGGCCGGGAGCTGTTTTTT. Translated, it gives CASSYSGGGGRELFF.

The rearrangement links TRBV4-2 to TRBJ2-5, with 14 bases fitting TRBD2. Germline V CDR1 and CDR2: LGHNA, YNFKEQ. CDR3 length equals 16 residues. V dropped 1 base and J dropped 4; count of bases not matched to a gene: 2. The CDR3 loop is CASSQGLAGGPETQYF. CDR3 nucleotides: TGTGCCAGCAGCCAAGGACTAGCGGGGGGGCCAGAGACCCAGTACTTC.

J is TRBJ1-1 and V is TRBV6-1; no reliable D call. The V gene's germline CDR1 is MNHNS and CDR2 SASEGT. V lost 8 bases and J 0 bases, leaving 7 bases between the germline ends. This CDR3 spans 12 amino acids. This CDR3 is CASGLMNTEAFF. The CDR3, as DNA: TGTGCCAGCGGGTTGATGAACACTGAAGCTTTCTTT.

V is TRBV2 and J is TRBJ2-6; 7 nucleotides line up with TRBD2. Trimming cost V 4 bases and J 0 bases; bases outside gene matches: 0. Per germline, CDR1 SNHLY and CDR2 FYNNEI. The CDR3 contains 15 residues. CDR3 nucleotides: TGTGCCAGCAGTGGGACTAGCTCTGGGGCCAACGTCCTGACTTTC. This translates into CASSGTSSGANVLTF.

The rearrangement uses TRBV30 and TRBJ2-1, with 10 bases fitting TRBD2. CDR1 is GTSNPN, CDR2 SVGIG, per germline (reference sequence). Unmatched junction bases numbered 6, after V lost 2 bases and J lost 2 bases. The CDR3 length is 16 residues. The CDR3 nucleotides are TGTGCCTGGAGTAGCGGGGGGGCCTTGACCTACAATGAGCAGTTCTTC. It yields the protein CAWSSGGALTYNEQFF. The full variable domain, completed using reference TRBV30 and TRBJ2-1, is SQTIHQWPATLVQPVGSPLSLECTVEGTSNPNLYWYRQAAGRGLQLLFYSVGIGQISSEVPQNLSASRPQDRQFILSSKKLLLSDSGFYLCAWSSGGALTYNEQFFGPGTRLTVL.

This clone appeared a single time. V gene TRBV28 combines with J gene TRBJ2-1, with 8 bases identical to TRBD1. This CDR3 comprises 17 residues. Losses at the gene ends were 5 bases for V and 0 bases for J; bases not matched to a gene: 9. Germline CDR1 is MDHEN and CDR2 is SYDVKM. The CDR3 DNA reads TGTGCCAGCAGTCCCTTCACAGGGGGTAGCTCCTACAATGAGCAGTTCTTC. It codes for CASSPFTGGSSYNEQFF.

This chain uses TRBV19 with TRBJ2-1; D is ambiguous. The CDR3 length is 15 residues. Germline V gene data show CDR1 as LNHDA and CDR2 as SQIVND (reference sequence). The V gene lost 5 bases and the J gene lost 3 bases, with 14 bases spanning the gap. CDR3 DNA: TGTGCCAGTAGTGAGGCAGGCCTGTTCTACAATGAGCAGTTCTTC. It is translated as CASSEAGLFYNEQFF.

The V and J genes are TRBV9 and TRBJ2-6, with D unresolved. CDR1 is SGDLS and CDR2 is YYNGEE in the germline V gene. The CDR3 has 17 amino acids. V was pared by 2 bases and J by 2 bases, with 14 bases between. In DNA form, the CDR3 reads TGTGCCAGCAGCGTCTTCCCCCTGGGTACTGGGGCCAACGTCCTGACTTTC. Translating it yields CASSVFPLGTGANVLTF.

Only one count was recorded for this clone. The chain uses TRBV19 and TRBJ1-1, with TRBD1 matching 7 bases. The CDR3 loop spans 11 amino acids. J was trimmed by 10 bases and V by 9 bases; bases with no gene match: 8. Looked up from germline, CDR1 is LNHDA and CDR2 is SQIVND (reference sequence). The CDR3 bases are TGTGCCAGCCGAGGGACAGTTGTAGCTTTCTTT. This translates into CASRGTVVAFF.

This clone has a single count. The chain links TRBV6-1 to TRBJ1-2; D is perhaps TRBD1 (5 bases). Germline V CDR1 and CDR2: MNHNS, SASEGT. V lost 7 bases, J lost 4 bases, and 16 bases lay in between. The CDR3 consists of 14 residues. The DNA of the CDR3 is TGTGCCAGCAAGGGGCGAGTAGTACGCTATGGCTACACCTTC. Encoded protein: CASKGRVVRYGYTF.

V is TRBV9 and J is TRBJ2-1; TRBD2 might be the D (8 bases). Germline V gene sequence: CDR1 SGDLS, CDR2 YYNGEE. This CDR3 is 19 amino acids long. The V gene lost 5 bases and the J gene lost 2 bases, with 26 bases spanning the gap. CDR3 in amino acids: CASSPPSRGSGGPYNEQFF. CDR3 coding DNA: TGTGCCAGCAGTCCACCTTCCAGGGGGAGCGGGGGACCCTACAATGAGCAGTTCTTC.

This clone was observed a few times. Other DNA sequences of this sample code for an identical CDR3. CDR3 sequence reads: CASSVEGGGATDTQYF. The CDR3 DNA follows: TGTGCCAGCAGCGTAGAAGGCGGGGGGGCCACAGATACGCAGTATTTT. The gene calls are TRBV9 and TRBJ2-3; 9 bases fit TRBD2. V lost 0 bases, J lost 2 bases, and 4 bases stayed unmatched. This CDR3 has 16 residues. CDR1 and CDR2 (germline): SGDLS, YYNGEE. Drawing the rest from reference TRBV9 and TRBJ2-3, the complete variable domain is DSGVTQTPKHLITATGQRVTLRCSPRSGDLSVYWYQQSLDQGLQFLIQYYNGEERAKGNILERFSAQQFPDLHSELNLSSLELGDSALYFCASSVEGGGATDTQYFGPGTRLTVL.

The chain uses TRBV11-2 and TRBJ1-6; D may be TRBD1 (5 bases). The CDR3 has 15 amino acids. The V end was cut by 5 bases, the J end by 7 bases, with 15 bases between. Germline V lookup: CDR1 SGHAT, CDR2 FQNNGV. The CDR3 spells CASSPAQGGNSPLHF. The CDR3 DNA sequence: TGTGCCAGCAGCCCGGCGCAGGGAGGAAATTCACCCCTCCACTTT. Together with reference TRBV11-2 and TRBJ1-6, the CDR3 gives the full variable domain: EAGVAQSPRYKIIEKRQSVAFWCNPISGHATLYWYQQILGQGPKLLIQFQNNGVVDDSQLPKDRFSAERLKGVDSTLKIQPAKLEDSAVYLCASSPAQGGNSPLHFGNGTRLTVT.

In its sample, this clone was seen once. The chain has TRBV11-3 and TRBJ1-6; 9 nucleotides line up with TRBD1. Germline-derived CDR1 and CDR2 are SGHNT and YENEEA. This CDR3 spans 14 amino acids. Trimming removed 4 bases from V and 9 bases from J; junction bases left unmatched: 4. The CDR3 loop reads CASSSTTGGSPLHF. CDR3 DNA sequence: TGTGCCAGCAGCTCGACGACAGGGGGTTCACCCCTCCACTTT.

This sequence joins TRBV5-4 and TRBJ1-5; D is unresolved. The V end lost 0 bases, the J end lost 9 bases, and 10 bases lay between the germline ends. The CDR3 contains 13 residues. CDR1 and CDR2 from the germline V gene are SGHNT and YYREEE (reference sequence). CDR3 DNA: TGTGCCAGCAGCTTGGAGGGAGGTGGGCCCCAGCATTTT. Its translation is CASSLEGGGPQHF.

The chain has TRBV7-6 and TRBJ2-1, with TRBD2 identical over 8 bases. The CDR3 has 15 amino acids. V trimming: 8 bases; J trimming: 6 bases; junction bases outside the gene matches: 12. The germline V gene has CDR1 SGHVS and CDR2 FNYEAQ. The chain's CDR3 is CASRPPGLGLNEQFF. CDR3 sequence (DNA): TGTGCCAGCCGCCCCCCGGGACTAGGCCTCAATGAGCAGTTCTTC.

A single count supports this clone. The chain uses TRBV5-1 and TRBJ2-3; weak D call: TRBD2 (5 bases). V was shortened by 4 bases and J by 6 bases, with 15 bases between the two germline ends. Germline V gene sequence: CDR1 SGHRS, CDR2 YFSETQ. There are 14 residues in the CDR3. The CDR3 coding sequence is TGCGCCAGCAGCGTCCTACCGCGGGCGGATACGCAGTATTTT. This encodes CASSVLPRADTQYF.

This CDR3 is CASSLTRSQETQYF. As DNA, the CDR3 is TGTGCCAGCAGCTTAACACGGTCTCAAGAGACCCAGTACTTC. The chain employs TRBV11-2 and TRBJ2-5; D is unclear. There are 14 residues in the CDR3. CDR1 is SGHAT and CDR2 is FQNNGV in the germline V gene. The V end was cut by 2 bases, the J end by 2 bases, with 9 bases between.

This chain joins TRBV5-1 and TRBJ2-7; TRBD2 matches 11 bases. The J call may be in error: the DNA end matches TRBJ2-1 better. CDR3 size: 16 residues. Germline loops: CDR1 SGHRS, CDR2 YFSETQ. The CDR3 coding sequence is TGCGCCAGCAGCTCTCCTAGCGGGGGGCTATACAATGAGCAGTTCTTC. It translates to CASSSPSGGLYNEQFF.

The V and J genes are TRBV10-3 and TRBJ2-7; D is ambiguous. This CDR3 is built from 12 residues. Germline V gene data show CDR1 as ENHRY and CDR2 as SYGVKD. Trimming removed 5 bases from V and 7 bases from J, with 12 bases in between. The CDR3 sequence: CAISPTTLEQYF. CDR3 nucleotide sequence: TGTGCCATCAGTCCTACTACACTGGAGCAGTACTTC.

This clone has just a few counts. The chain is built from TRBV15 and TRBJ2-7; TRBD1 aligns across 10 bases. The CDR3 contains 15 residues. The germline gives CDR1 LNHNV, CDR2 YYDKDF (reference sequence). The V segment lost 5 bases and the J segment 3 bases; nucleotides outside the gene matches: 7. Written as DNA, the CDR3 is TGTGCCACCAGCGCAGGGACAGGGGAAGGCTACGAGCAGTACTTC. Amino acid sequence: CATSAGTGEGYEQYF.

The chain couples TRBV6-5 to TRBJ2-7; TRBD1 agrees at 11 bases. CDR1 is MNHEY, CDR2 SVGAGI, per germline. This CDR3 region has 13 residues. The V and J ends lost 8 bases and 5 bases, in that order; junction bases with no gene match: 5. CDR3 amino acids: CASWTGGYHEQYF. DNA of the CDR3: TGTGCCAGCTGGACAGGGGGCTATCACGAGCAGTACTTC.

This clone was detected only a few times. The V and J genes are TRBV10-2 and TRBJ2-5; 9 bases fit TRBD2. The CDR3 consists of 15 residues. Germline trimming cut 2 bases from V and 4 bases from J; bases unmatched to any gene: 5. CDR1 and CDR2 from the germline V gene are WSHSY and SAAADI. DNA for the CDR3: TGCGCCAGCAGTGAGGCGGGGGGGCGTCGAGAGACCCAGTACTTC. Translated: CASSEAGGRRETQYF.

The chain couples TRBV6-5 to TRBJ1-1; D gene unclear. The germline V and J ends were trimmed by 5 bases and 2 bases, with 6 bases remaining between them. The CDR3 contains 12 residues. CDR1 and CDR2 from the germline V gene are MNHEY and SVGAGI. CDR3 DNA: TGTGCCAGCAGTCATGGAAACACTGAAGCTTTCTTT. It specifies CASSHGNTEAFF.

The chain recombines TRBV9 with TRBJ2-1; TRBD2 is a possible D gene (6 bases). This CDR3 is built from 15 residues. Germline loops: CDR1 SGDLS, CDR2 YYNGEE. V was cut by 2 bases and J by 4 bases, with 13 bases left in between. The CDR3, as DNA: TGTGCCAGCAGCGTCGGGGCGGGGAAATACAATGAGCAGTTCTTC. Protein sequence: CASSVGAGKYNEQFF.

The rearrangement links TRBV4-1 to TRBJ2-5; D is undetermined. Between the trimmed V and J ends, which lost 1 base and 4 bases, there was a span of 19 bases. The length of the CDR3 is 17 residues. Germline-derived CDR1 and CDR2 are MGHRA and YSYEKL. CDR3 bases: TGCGCCAGCAGCCAAGGACCTGCGACGGACCCTCGAGAGACCCAGTACTTC. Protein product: CASSQGPATDPRETQYF.

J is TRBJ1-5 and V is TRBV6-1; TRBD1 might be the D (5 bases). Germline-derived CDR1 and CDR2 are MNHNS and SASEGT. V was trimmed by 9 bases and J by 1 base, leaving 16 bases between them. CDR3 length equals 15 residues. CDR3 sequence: CASSKDSQSNQPQHF. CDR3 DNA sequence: TGTGCCAGTTCTAAAGACAGTCAGAGCAATCAGCCCCAGCATTTT.

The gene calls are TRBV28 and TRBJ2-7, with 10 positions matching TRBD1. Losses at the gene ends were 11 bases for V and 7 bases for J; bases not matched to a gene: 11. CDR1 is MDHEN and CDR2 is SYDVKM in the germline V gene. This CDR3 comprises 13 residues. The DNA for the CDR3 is TGTGCCGAGCAGGGACAGGGGTCTTGGGAGCAGTACTTC. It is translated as CAEQGQGSWEQYF. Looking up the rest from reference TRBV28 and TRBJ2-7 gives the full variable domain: DVKVTQSSRYLVKRTGEKVFLECVQDMDHENMFWYRQDPGLGLRLIYFSYDVKMKEKGDIPEGYSVSREKKERFSLILESASTNQTSMYLCAEQGQGSWEQYFGPGTRLTVT.

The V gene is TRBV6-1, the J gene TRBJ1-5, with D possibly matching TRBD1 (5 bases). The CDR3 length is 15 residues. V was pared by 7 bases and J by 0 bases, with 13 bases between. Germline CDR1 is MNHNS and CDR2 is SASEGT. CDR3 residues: CASMVVGGSNQPQHF. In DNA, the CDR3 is TGTGCCAGCATGGTGGTTGGGGGTAGCAATCAGCCCCAGCATTTT.

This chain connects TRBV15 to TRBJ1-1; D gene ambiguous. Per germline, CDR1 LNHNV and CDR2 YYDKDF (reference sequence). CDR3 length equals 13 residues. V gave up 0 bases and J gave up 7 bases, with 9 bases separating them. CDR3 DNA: TGTGCCACCAGCAGAGATACGGGGTTTGAAGCTTTCTTT. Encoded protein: CATSRDTGFEAFF.